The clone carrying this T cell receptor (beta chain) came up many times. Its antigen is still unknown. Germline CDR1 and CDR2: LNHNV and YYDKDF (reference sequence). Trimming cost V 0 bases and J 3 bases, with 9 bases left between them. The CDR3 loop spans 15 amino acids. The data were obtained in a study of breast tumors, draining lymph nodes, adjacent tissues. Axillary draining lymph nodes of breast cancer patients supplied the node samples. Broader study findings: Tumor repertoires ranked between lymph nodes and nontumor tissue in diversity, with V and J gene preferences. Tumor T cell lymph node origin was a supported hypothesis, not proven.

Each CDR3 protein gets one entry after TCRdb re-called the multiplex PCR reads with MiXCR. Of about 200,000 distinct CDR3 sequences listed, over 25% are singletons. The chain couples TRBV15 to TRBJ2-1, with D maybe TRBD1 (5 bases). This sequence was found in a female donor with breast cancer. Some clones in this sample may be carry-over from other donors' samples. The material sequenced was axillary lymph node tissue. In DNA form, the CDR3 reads TGTGCCACCAGCAGAGACGGACAAAACTACAATGAGCAGTTCTTC. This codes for CATSRDGQNYNEQFF.